This is a list of T cell receptor beta chains from one sample in a study of identical twins. In TCRdb, the 5' RACE reads were re-called with MiXCR into one record per CDR3 protein. The repertoire holds 600,000 to 800,000 distinct CDR3 sequences, with 21% as singletons. This sample was also put to use in a study of T cells expressing NK-cell markers.

Sequencing input: PBMCs. The origin of the receptors is a woman younger than 30 in good health. Both conserved end residues are part of each CDR3. A D gene is named only where the DNA matches it firmly. The listing skips clone size in some rows; elsewhere it reads once, few, many or a size class.

clone size	J gene	D gene	V gene	CDR3 protein	CDR3 DNA
NA	TRBJ2-1	NA	TRBV12-3/TRBV12-4	CASSLQVNEQFF	TGTGCCAGCAGTTTACAGGTCAATGAGCAGTTCTTC
few	TRBJ2-3	NA	TRBV5-1	CASSGYSVGTDTQYF	TGCGCCAGCAGCGGATATAGCGTTGGCACAGATACGCAGTATTTT
NA	TRBJ2-3	NA	TRBV7-2	CASRSRSGTSTDTQYF	TGTGCCAGCCGCTCCCGTAGCGGAACTAGCACAGATACGCAGTATTTT
NA	TRBJ1-5	TRBD1	TRBV2	CASSEAGQFNQPQHF	TGTGCCAGCAGTGAAGCGGGACAGTTCAATCAGCCCCAGCATTTT
NA	TRBJ2-3	NA	TRBV3-1	CASSPDIATQYF	TGTGCCAGCAGCCCAGACATAGCCACGCAGTATTTT
NA	TRBJ2-2	NA	TRBV20-1	CSAPSSGELFF	TGCAGTGCACCTTCGTCCGGGGAGCTGTTTTTT
NA	TRBJ2-1	NA	TRBV12-5	CASVGQNYYNEQFF	TGTGCTAGTGTAGGACAGAATTATTACAATGAGCAGTTCTTC
few	TRBJ2-2	NA	TRBV9	CASSVQADGELFF	TGTGCCAGCAGCGTACAGGCAGACGGGGAGCTGTTTTTT
NA	TRBJ1-1	NA	TRBV18	CASSPSTGRNTEAFF	TGTGCCAGCTCACCCTCTACAGGGAGGAACACTGAAGCTTTCTTT
many	TRBJ2-1	NA	TRBV12-3/TRBV12-4	CASTLLGGDEQFF	TGTGCCAGCACTCTTCTCGGGGGTGATGAGCAGTTCTTC
few	TRBJ2-5	TRBD2	TRBV29-1	CSAKELTSRETQYF	TGCAGCGCCAAAGAATTGACTAGCCGGGAGACCCAGTACTTC
many	TRBJ2-1	TRBD2	TRBV5-1	CASSFSSGGFNEQFF	TGCGCCAGCAGCTTTTCTAGCGGGGGATTCAATGAGCAGTTCTTC
NA	TRBJ2-3	NA	TRBV6-1	CASSRGTTFTDTQYF	TGTGCCAGCAGTAGGGGGACTACCTTCACAGATACGCAGTATTTT
NA	TRBJ1-2	TRBD1	TRBV19	CASSPGTGSFGYTF	TGTGCCAGTAGTCCCGGGACAGGGTCGTTTGGCTACACCTTC
many	TRBJ2-2	NA	TRBV15	CATSIRTVNTGELFF	TGTGCCACCAGCATTCGGACAGTGAACACCGGGGAGCTGTTTTTT
NA	TRBJ1-1	NA	TRBV7-6	CASSFRGAGTEAFF	TGTGCCAGCAGCTTTAGGGGGGCGGGAACTGAAGCTTTCTTT
NA	TRBJ2-5	NA	TRBV20-1	CSASWQLRGETQYF	TGCAGTGCTAGCTGGCAGTTAAGAGGGGAGACCCAGTACTTC
NA	TRBJ1-5	NA	TRBV6-5	CASSWDGRGNQPQHF	TGTGCCAGCAGTTGGGATGGGCGAGGCAATCAGCCCCAGCATTTT
NA	TRBJ1-1	NA	TRBV13	CASSLDSGSEAFF	TGTGCCAGCAGCTTAGACTCTGGTTCTGAAGCTTTCTTT
NA	TRBJ2-2	TRBD2	TRBV20-1	CSARDRGLTGELFF	TGCAGTGCTAGGGATCGGGGACTAACCGGGGAGCTGTTTTTT
few	TRBJ2-2	TRBD1	TRBV11-2	CASSLDRGPVSPGELFF	TGTGCCAGCAGCTTAGACAGGGGGCCCGTATCGCCCGGGGAGCTGTTTTTT
few	TRBJ2-3	TRBD2	TRBV12-3/TRBV12-4	CASRPGLAGVGDTQYF	TGTGCCAGCAGGCCGGGACTAGCGGGAGTTGGGGATACGCAGTATTTT
few	TRBJ2-7	TRBD2	TRBV20-1	CSAKLAGNHEQYF	TGCAGTGCTAAACTAGCGGGGAACCACGAGCAGTACTTC
many	TRBJ2-3	NA	TRBV4-2	CASSQDPGQTDTQYF	TGTGCCAGCAGCCAAGATCCAGGGCAGACAGATACGCAGTATTTT
few	TRBJ2-5	NA	TRBV29-1	CSVGEWARETQYF	TGCAGCGTTGGAGAGTGGGCGAGGGAGACCCAGTACTTC
NA	TRBJ2-7	NA	TRBV12-3/TRBV12-4	CASSYTRDRSYEQYF	TGTGCCAGCAGTTATACCCGGGACCGCTCCTACGAGCAGTACTTC
many	TRBJ2-5	NA	TRBV12-3/TRBV12-4	CASSLAAETQYF	TGTGCCAGCAGCTTAGCGGCGGAGACCCAGTACTTC
few	TRBJ2-2	TRBD2	TRBV15	CATSRVAGEFPELFF	TGTGCCACCAGCAGAGTAGCGGGAGAGTTCCCGGAGCTGTTTTTT
NA	TRBJ2-5	NA	TRBV29-1	CSVEDKYSQETQYF	TGCAGCGTTGAAGATAAGTACAGCCAAGAGACCCAGTACTTC
once	TRBJ2-1	TRBD2	TRBV12-3/TRBV12-4	CASRGLAGGPGYNEQFF	TGTGCCAGCAGGGGCCTAGCGGGGGGGCCGGGGTACAATGAGCAGTTCTTC
once	TRBJ2-7	TRBD2	TRBV27	CASSWATSGSYEQYF	TGTGCCAGCAGTTGGGCAACTAGCGGGAGCTACGAGCAGTACTTC
NA	TRBJ2-1	NA	TRBV11-3	CASSLGLLGDEQFF	TGTGCCAGCAGCTTAGGTCTACTGGGGGATGAGCAGTTCTTC
NA	TRBJ2-3	NA	TRBV11-2	CASSFTSGLDSTQYF	TGTGCCAGCAGCTTCACCTCAGGACTCGACAGTACGCAGTATTTT
NA	TRBJ2-1	TRBD1	TRBV28	CASRRGRWDRYNEQFF	TGTGCCAGCAGGCGTGGCCGGTGGGACAGGTACAATGAGCAGTTCTTC
many	TRBJ2-2	NA	TRBV29-1	CSVYDSTGELFF	TGCAGCGTTTACGACAGCACCGGGGAGCTGTTTTTT
few	TRBJ2-1	NA	TRBV7-2	CASSLLLGAANEQFF	TGTGCCAGCAGCTTATTGTTGGGAGCGGCTAATGAGCAGTTCTTC
few	TRBJ2-3	TRBD2	TRBV4-3	CASSQLAGVDTDTQYF	TGCGCCAGCAGCCAACTAGCGGGAGTCGACACAGATACGCAGTATTTT
few	TRBJ1-2	NA	TRBV20-1	CSARESNGYTF	TGCAGTGCTAGAGAGTCGAATGGCTACACCTTC
NA	TRBJ1-6	NA	TRBV7-9	CASRTQGPGNSPLHF	TGTGCCAGCAGAACTCAGGGTCCTGGGAATTCACCCCTCCACTTT
NA	TRBJ2-1	NA	TRBV12-3/TRBV12-4	CASLSRGQIHNEQFF	TGTGCCAGCCTATCGCGGGGCCAAATTCACAATGAGCAGTTCTTC
NA	TRBJ2-7	TRBD1	TRBV20-1	CSARQGTGFGQYF	TGCAGTGCTAGACAAGGGACAGGGTTCGGGCAGTACTTC
NA	TRBJ2-1	TRBD1	TRBV12-3/TRBV12-4	CASSLTGGMNEQFF	TGTGCCAGCAGTTTGACAGGGGGCATGAATGAGCAGTTCTTC
NA	TRBJ2-1	NA	TRBV19	CASSIDLGAGHNEQFF	TGTGCCAGTAGTATAGATCTGGGGGCAGGCCACAATGAGCAGTTCTTC
many	TRBJ2-3	TRBD1	TRBV10-1	CASSEPGTASTDTQYF	TGCGCCAGCAGTGAGCCGGGGACAGCTAGCACAGATACGCAGTATTTT
NA	TRBJ2-3	TRBD2	TRBV18	CASSSSGRAPDTQYF	TGTGCCAGCTCATCTAGCGGGAGAGCCCCAGATACGCAGTATTTT
few	TRBJ2-3	NA	TRBV5-1	CASSFADSTDTQYF	TGCGCCAGCAGCTTTGCAGATAGCACAGATACGCAGTATTTT
NA	TRBJ2-1	NA	TRBV6-5	CASSYTPYNEQFF	TGTGCCAGCAGTTACACACCCTACAATGAGCAGTTCTTC
few	TRBJ2-1	NA	TRBV9	CASSPQHSFYNEQFF	TGTGCCAGCAGCCCCCAGCACTCCTTCTACAATGAGCAGTTCTTC
NA	TRBJ1-5	TRBD1	TRBV6-2/TRBV6-3	CASSFPAGQGTTYLNQPQHF	TGTGCCAGCAGTTTTCCGGCCGGACAGGGAACAACGTATCTCAATCAGCCCCAGCATTTT
NA	TRBJ2-1	NA	TRBV5-1	CASSSTVAAPYNEQFF	TGCGCCAGCAGCTCGACAGTAGCGGCACCTTACAATGAGCAGTTCTTC
NA	TRBJ2-7	NA	TRBV10-3	CAILSGPAYEQYF	TGTGCCATTCTAAGCGGGCCTGCCTACGAGCAGTACTTC
few	TRBJ2-1	TRBD2	TRBV3-1	CASSTSGGIGEQFF	TGTGCCAGCAGCACTAGCGGGGGGATCGGTGAGCAGTTCTTC
NA	TRBJ2-7	TRBD1	TRBV6-1	CASSEARRDRGWYEQYF	TGTGCCAGCAGTGAAGCGCGTCGGGACAGGGGATGGTACGAGCAGTACTTC
few	TRBJ1-3	NA	TRBV9	CASGPGNTIYF	TGTGCCAGCGGACCCGGAAACACCATATATTTT
many	TRBJ2-5	TRBD1	TRBV20-1	CSASTGGTGGETQYF	TGCAGTGCTAGTACAGGGGGGACAGGGGGAGAGACCCAGTACTTC